This TCR beta chain is drawn from a study of shared clonotypes between healthy human individuals. About the study: Researchers drew samples from two women and a few men aged 18 to 49. Per-donor plates numbered three CD4 naive, three CD4 memory, two CD8 naive and one CD8 memory.

On this clone: As yet, its antigen is unknown.

The V end lost 6 bases, the J end lost 7 bases, and 24 bases lay between the germline ends. The CDR3 is made up of 16 amino acids. Germline V CDR1 and CDR2: LNHDA, SQIVND (reference sequence). The assay was immunoSEQ multiplex PCR, and TCRdb's table has in-frame clones only and misses some. The sample shows 2 million to 2.5 million clones, about 90% of them seen only once. Study-wide results and limits: Having only a few donors restricted how much genetic and exposure-history diversity was captured.

This sequence joins TRBV19 and TRBJ1-2; no clear D gene. The TCR sequence derives from a young man in good health. Some clones in this sample may be carry-over from other donors' samples. The source material was naive CD4+ T cells from PBMCs. Subset described: CD45RA+ positively selected. CDR3 sequence (DNA): TGTGCCAGTAGCCCTCCCGACATCTTTCGCGCAGGTGGCTACACCTTC. The encoded protein is CASSPPDIFRAGGYTF.